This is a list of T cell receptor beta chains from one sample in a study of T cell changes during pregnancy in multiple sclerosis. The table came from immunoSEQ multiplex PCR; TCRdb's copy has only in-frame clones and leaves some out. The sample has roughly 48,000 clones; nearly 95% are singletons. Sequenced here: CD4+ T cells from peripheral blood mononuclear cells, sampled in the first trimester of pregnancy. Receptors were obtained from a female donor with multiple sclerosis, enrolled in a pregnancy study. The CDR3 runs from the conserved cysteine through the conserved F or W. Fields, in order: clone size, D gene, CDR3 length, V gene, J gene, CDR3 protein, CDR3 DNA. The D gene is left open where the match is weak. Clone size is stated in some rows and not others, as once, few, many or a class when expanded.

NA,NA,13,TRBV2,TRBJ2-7,CASSDAERFETSF,TGTGCCAGCAGTGACGCCGAGCGATTCGAGACCAGCTTC
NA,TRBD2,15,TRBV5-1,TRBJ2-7,CASSLGGTSSYEQYF,TGCGCCAGCAGCTTGGGGGGGACTAGCTCCTACGAGCAGTACTTC
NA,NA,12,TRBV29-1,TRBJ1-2,CSVPRQVRGYTF,TGCAGCGTGCCCCGACAAGTACGGGGCTACACCTTC
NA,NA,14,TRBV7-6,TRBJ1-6,CASSPGKNNSPLHF,TGTGCCAGCAGTCCGGGAAAGAATAATTCACCCCTCCACTTT
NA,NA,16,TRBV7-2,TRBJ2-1,CASRRQGSIAYNEQFF,TGTGCCAGCAGACGTCAGGGGTCAATTGCCTACAATGAGCAGTTCTTC
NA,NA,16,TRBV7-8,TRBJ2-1,CASSLVRVSSYNEQFF,TGTGCCAGCAGCTTAGTTCGGGTTAGCTCCTACAATGAGCAGTTCTTC
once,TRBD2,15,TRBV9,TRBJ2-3,CASSGGGYGTDTQYF,TGTGCCAGCAGCGGGGGGGGATATGGCACAGATACGCAGTATTTT
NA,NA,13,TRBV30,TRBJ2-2,CAWSPTNTGELFF,TGTGCCTGGAGTCCAACGAACACCGGGGAGCTGTTTTTT
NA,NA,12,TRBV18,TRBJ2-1,CASSTLSNEQFF,TGTGCCAGCTCCACCCTTAGCAATGAGCAGTTCTTC
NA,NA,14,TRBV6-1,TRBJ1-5,CASLVSFSNQPQHF,TGTGCCAGCCTGGTCAGTTTTAGCAATCAGCCCCAGCATTTT
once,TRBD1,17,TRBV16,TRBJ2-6,CASRSQGQTSGANVLTF,TGTGCCAGCCGATCCCAGGGACAGACCTCTGGGGCCAACGTCCTGACTTTC
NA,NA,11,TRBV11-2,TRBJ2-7,CASSPFYEQYF,TGTGCCAGCAGCCCGTTCTACGAGCAGTACTTC
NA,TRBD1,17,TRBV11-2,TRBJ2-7,CASSLDPLGQGVYEQYF,TGTGCCAGCAGCTTAGACCCCCTGGGGCAGGGGGTGTACGAGCAGTACTTC
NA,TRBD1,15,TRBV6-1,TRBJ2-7,CASSEASGTGYEQYF,TGTGCCAGCAGTGAAGCCTCCGGGACAGGCTACGAGCAGTACTTC
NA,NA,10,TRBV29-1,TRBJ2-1,CSVEETVPFF,TGCAGCGTTGAGGAGACAGTCCCGTTCTTC
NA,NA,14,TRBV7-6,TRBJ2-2,CASSLDTRAGELFF,TGTGCCAGCAGCTTAGATACTAGAGCCGGGGAGCTGTTTTTT
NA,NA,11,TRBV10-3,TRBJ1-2,CAISQGSGYTF,TGTGCCATTTCTCAGGGTTCGGGCTACACCTTC
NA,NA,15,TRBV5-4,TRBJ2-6,CASSSPVSGANVLTF,TGTGCCAGCAGCTCCCCGGTCTCTGGGGCCAACGTCCTGACTTTC
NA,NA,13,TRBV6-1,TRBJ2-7,CASQQTGGYEQYF,TGTGCCAGCCAACAGACAGGTGGCTACGAGCAGTACTTC
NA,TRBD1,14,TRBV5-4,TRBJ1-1,CASSLRQGTTEAFF,TGTGCCAGCAGCCTACGACAGGGAACCACTGAAGCTTTCTTT
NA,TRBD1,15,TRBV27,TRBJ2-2,CASSWGQTNTGELFF,TGTGCCAGCAGCTGGGGACAGACGAACACCGGGGAGCTGTTTTTT
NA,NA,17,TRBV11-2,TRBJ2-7,CASSPIRGGRGSYEQYF,TGTGCCAGCAGCCCCATAAGGGGGGGGCGGGGGTCCTACGAGCAGTACTTC
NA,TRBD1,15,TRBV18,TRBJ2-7,CASSTTGDRAYEQYF,TGTGCCAGCTCCACAACAGGGGATCGGGCCTACGAGCAGTACTTC
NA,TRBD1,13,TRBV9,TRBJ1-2,CASSAQGAYGYTF,TGTGCCAGCAGCGCGCAGGGGGCGTATGGCTACACCTTC
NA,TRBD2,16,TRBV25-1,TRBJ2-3,CASSEGRLAGADTQYF,TGTGCCAGCAGTGAAGGGAGGCTAGCGGGGGCAGATACGCAGTATTTT
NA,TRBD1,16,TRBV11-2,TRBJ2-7,CASSSHRRQGFFQQYF,TGTGCCAGCAGCTCACACCGGCGACAGGGGTTTTTTCAGCAGTACTTC
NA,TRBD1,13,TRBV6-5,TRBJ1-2,CASRPDRGKGYTF,TGTGCCAGCAGGCCAGACAGGGGGAAGGGCTACACCTTC
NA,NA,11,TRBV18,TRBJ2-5,CASSEQETQYF,TGTGCCAGCTCAGAGCAAGAGACCCAGTACTTC
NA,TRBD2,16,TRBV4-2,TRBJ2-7,CASRPISGGSSYEQYF,TGTGCCAGCAGGCCCATTAGCGGGGGGTCCTCCTACGAGCAGTACTTC
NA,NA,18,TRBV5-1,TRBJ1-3,CASSPRTEDPSSGNTIYF,TGCGCCAGCAGCCCAAGGACAGAAGATCCATCTTCTGGAAACACCATATATTTT
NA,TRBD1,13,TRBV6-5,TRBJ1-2,CASSAGTVYGYTF,TGTGCCAGCAGCGCCGGGACAGTCTATGGCTACACCTTC
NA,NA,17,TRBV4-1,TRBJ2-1,CASSQDTTRSSYNEQFF,TGCGCCAGCAGCCAAGACACTACTCGGAGCTCCTACAATGAGCAGTTCTTC
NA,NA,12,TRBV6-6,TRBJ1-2,CASAATNYGYTF,TGTGCCAGCGCGGCCACTAACTATGGCTACACCTTC
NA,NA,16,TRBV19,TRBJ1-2,CASSNHRRGSGYGYTF,TGTGCCAGTAGTAACCATCGCAGGGGATCGGGCTATGGCTACACCTTC
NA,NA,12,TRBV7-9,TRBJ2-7,CASSLQGGEQYF,TGTGCCAGCAGCTTACAGGGGGGCGAGCAGTACTTC
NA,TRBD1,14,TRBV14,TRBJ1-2,CASSPTGTNYGYTF,TGTGCCAGCAGCCCGACAGGGACTAACTATGGCTACACCTTC
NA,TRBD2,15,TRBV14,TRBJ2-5,CASSHRAGGIETQYF,TGTGCCAGCAGCCACAGAGCGGGGGGGATCGAGACCCAGTACTTC
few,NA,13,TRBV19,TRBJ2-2,CASSPSGVGELFF,TGTGCCAGTAGCCCCTCAGGGGTTGGGGAGCTGTTTTTT
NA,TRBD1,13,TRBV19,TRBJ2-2,CASRRTGTGELFF,TGTGCCAGTAGGCGGACAGGGACCGGGGAGCTGTTTTTT
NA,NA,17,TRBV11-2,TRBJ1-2,CASSLGRGTGRDYGYTF,TGTGCCAGCAGCTTAGGAAGGGGAACAGGGAGGGACTATGGCTACACCTTC
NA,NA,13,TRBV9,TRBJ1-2,CASSKQGGAGYTF,TGTGCCAGCAGCAAACAAGGGGGGGCCGGTTACACCTTC
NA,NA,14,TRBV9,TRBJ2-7,CASSGTGGGNEQYF,TGTGCCAGCAGCGGAACAGGGGGAGGGAACGAGCAGTACTTC
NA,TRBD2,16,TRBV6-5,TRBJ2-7,CASSYRAGTIPYEQYF,TGTGCCAGCAGTTACCGGGCAGGGACTATTCCCTACGAGCAGTACTTC
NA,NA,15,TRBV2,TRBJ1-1,CASSEIQGMNTEAFF,TGTGCCAGCAGTGAGATACAGGGCATGAACACTGAAGCTTTCTTT
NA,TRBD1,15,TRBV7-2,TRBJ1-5,CASSLTRQGVQPQHF,TGTGCCAGCAGCTTAACTAGACAGGGGGTACAGCCCCAGCATTTT